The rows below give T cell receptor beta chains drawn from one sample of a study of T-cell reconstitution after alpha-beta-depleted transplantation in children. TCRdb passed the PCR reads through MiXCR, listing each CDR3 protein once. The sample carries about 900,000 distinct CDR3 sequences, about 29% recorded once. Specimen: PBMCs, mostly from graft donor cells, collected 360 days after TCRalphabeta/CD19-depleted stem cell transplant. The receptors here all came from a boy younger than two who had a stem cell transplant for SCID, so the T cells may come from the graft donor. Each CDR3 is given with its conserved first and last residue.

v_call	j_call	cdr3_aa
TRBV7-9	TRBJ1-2	CASSRDKYGYTF
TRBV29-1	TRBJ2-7	CSVEFDRTYEQYF
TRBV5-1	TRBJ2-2	CASSLRETAGELFF
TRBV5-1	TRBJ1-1	CASSLGATVSRTEAFF
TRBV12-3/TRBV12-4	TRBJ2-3	CASSFIQGRGTDTQYF
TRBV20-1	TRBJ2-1	CSATRGSGVNEQFF
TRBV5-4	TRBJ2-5	CASSFQGGGETQYF
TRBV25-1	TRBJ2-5	CASSPRPRLAEQETQYF
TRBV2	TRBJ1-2	CASRGQRGYTF
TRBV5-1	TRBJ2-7	CASSLGRRDRILHEQYF
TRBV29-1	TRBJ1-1	CSVSRNTEAFF
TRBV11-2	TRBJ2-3	CASSSIDRGHTDTQYF
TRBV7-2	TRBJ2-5	CASSSERVAETQYF
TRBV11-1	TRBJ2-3	CASSSGLPSGGTRTDTQYF
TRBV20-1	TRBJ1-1	CSARGTGVRTEAFF
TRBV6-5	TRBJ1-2	CASSYPPDRAVYGYTF
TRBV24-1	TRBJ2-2	CATGENGNTGELFF
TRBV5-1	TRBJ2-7	CASSFYREGYEQYF
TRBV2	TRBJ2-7	CASSDDKGQYF
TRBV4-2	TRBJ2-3	CASSQDPTDTQYF
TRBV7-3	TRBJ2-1	CASSPLLAGGYNEQFF
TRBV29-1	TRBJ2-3	CSAPGHGSTDTQYF
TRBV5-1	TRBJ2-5	CASSPRNWTGGETQYF
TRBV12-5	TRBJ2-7	CASGGNIEFPYEQYF
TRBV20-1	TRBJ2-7	CSANVRGHSEQYF
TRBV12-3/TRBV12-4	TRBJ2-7	CASSLILGRFPYEQYF
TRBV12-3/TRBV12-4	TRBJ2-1	CASSQSSYNEQFF
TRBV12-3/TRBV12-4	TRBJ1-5	CASSLRGHTRDQPQHF
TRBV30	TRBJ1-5	CAWSWDRSRRPQHF
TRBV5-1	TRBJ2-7	CASSVVQGDRIPYYEQYF
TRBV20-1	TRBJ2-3	CSAAGQWDTQYF
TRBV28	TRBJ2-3	CASSPFSRGRRTDTQYF
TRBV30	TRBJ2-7	CAAGFSTYEQYF
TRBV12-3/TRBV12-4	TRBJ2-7	CASSTGPYEQYF
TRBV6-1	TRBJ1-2	CASSVRQGNYGYTF
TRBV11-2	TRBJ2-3	CASSESPGDTQYF
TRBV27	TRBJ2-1	CASTPRSAGGDEQFF
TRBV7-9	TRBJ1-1	CASSLDHGRVGTEAFF
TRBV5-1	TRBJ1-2	CASSPRTGAHYTF
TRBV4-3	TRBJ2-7	CASSQELTGTTPYEQYF
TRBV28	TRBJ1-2	CASRPRVTTNYGYTF
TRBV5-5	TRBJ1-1	CASSFLWGSEAFF
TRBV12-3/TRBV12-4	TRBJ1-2	CASSLRTGRGRYGYTF
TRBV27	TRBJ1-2	CASSFLAGLGYTF
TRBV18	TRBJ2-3	CASSPPGVRGDTQYF
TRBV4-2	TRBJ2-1	CASSQGDRPGTGDEQFF
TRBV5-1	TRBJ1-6	CASSLGAPYNSPLHF
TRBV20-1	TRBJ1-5	CSARTLPRTGYNQPQHF
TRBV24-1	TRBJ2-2	CATSDTNGQGAGELFF
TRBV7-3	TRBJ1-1	CASSPVFGAEAFF
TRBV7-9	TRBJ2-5	CASGPPWGLKETQYF
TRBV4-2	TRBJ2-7	CASSPSDASGNYEQYF
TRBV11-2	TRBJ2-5	CASSRRFLEKETQYF
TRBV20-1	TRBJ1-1	CSAIGEVSLYEAFF
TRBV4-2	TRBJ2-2	CASSQTERRGGQTGELFF
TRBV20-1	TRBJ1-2	CSALGIQGNYGYTF
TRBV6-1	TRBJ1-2	CASTPAGVNYGYTF
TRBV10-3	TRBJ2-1	CAIGTSGAYNEQFF
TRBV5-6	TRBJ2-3	CASSGPPGRLGADTQYF